This T cell receptor (beta chain) appears in the sequencing data of a study of Graves' ophthalmopathy and Graves' hyperthyroidism. Investigators amplified TCR beta CDR3 regions from RNA transcripts. Scientists carried out first-round RT-PCR using HTBI primers and then a second-round multiplex PCR. TCRdb used MiXCR to reprocess the multiplex PCR reads, holding one entry per CDR3 protein. The data show roughly 380,000 distinct CDR3 sequences, roughly 15% seen once. From germline, CDR1 is LNHNV and CDR2 YYDKDF (reference sequence). V was cut by 0 bases and J by 5 bases, with 16 bases left in between. The CDR3 extends over 16 amino acids. This clonotype has only a few counts.

The chain has TRBV15 and TRBJ1-2; D perhaps matches TRBD1 (5 bases). Material: peripheral blood. This clonotype originated in a young woman with stable Graves' hyperthyroidism. CDR3 sequence: CATSRDLPAGSYGYTF. CDR3 nucleotide sequence: TGTGCCACCAGCAGAGATCTCCCGGCAGGGTCGTATGGCTACACCTTC. The full variable domain, rest sourced from reference TRBV15 and TRBJ1-2, is DAMVIQNPRYQVTQFGKPVTLSCSQTLNHNVMYWYQQKSSQAPKLLFHYYDKDFNNEADTPDNFQSRRPNTSFCFLDIRSPGLGDTAMYLCATSRDLPAGSYGYTFGSGTRLTVV.